This entry lists 19 T cell receptor beta chains sequenced from one sample in a study of T-cell memory formation after mild COVID-19. TCRdb recomputed calls from the 5' RACE reads with MiXCR, one row per CDR3 protein. Seen here are about 190,000 distinct CDR3 sequences, around 27% observed once, and the top ten hold around 10%. The sequenced material came from PBMCs or a T cell subset sorted from them (not recorded which). The receptors were gathered from an adult woman who had mild COVID-19 (a few samples of this study predate the infection). Cell type and time point are not known.

This clonotype has just a few counts. This chain joins TRBV5-5 and TRBJ1-1; D might be TRBD1 (6 bases). The CDR3 is 15 residues long. The V gene lost 5 bases and the J gene lost 10 bases, with 24 bases spanning the gap. Germline assignment: CDR1 SGHKS and CDR2 YYEKEE (reference sequence). CDR3 bases: TGTGCCAGCAGTTTCCGGGACACCTCAAAAGGGGGAGCTTTCTTT. It translates to CASSFRDTSKGGAFF.

This chain uses TRBV11-2 with TRBJ2-5; 11 bases are a match to TRBD2. Germline CDR1 reads SGHAT; CDR2 reads FQNNGV. The V gene end was trimmed by 5 bases and the J gene end by 6 bases; junction bases not matched to a gene: 11. The CDR3 spans 16 residues. In DNA, the CDR3 is TGTGCCAGCAGCCGAATCCTTAGCGGGGGGGCGAAGACCCAGTACTTC. Amino acid sequence: CASSRILSGGAKTQYF.

The rearrangement uses TRBV20-1 and TRBJ1-1; D uncertain. In germline, CDR1 is DFQATT, CDR2 SNEGSKA (reference sequence). This CDR3 is built from 14 residues. V dropped 5 bases and J dropped 2 bases, with 15 bases sitting between them. CDR3 loop: CSAVYGSINTEAFF. Here the CDR3 DNA reads TGCAGTGCTGTATACGGCAGTATCAACACTGAAGCTTTCTTT.

Written as DNA, the CDR3 is TGTGCCAGCAGCTCGTCTGGGACGCCCCAGTACTTC. This translates into CASSSSGTPQYF. The chain recombines TRBV7-9 with TRBJ2-5; tentatively, D is TRBD1 or TRBD2 (5 bases each). From germline, CDR1 is SEHNR and CDR2 FQNEAQ (reference sequence). The CDR3 spans 12 residues. V lost 4 bases and J lost 9, with 12 bases in between.

The table lists this clonotype with a few counts. This chain joins TRBV6-6 and TRBJ2-5; D gene unclear. V was pared by 6 bases and J by 5 bases, with 4 bases between. The germline gives CDR1 MNHNY, CDR2 SVGAGI (reference sequence). The CDR3 is 10 amino acids. The CDR3 loop is CASRRETQYF. CDR3 sequence (DNA): TGTGCCAGCAGGCGGGAGACCCAGTACTTC.

This clonotype was seen more than once but under ten times. V usage is TRBV5-1 and J usage is TRBJ2-3; 10 nucleotides agree with TRBD1. Trimming at V came to 3 bases and at J to 4 bases, leaving 5 bases not matched to a gene. The V gene's germline CDR1 is SGHRS and CDR2 YFSETQ. This CDR3 contains 15 residues. As DNA, the CDR3 is TGCGCCAGCAGCTCCTCCGGACAGGGGGCAGATACGCAGTATTTT. This sequence encodes CASSSSGQGADTQYF. The full variable domain, completed using reference TRBV5-1 and TRBJ2-3, is KAGVTQTPRYLIKTRGQQVTLSCSPISGHRSVSWYQQTPGQGLQFLFEYFSETQRNKGNFPGRFSGRQFSNSRSEMNVSTLELGDSALYLCASSSSGQGADTQYFGPGTRLTVL.

This clonotype turned up a few times. The chain carries TRBV12-5 and TRBJ2-3, with D unclear. Germline V lookup: CDR1 LGHNT, CDR2 FRNRAP. V gave up 1 base and J gave up 2 bases, with 13 bases separating them. CDR3 length equals 16 residues. The CDR3 DNA reads as TGTGCTAGTGGTTTGGGTCGGTCAGGTCCCACAGATACGCAGTATTTT. Its protein product is CASGLGRSGPTDTQYF.

The V and J genes are TRBV12-3 or TRBV12-4 and TRBJ2-7, with unresolved D. Between the trimmed V and J ends, which lost 1 base and 4 bases, there was a span of 8 bases. This CDR3 comprises 13 residues. CDR3 protein: CASSLGAVYEQYF. Written as DNA, the CDR3 is TGTGCCAGCAGTTTAGGGGCTGTTTACGAGCAGTACTTC.

This clonotype was recorded once. V is TRBV30 and J is TRBJ1-5; tentatively, D is TRBD1 (6 bases). V dropped 4 bases and J dropped 7 bases, with 14 bases sitting between them. CDR1 and CDR2 (germline): GTSNPN, SVGIG (reference sequence). This CDR3 contains 13 residues. This CDR3 reads CAWTGGGGQPQHF. CDR3 nucleotides: TGTGCCTGGACTGGAGGGGGAGGCCAGCCCCAGCATTTT.

This chain connects TRBV19 to TRBJ2-1; D might be TRBD2 (7 bases). V was pared by 8 bases and J by 4 bases, with 15 bases between. Germline V gene sequence: CDR1 LNHDA, CDR2 SQIVND (reference sequence). There are 14 residues in the CDR3. This CDR3 is CASSPGGRYNEQFF. DNA of the CDR3: TGTGCCAGTTCCCCGGGGGGCCGGTACAATGAGCAGTTCTTC.

This clonotype was seen more than once but under ten times. The CDR3 nucleotides read TGTGCCAGCAGCTTAGCAGGGGGGTCCCGTGAAGCTTTCTTT. It encodes CASSLAGGSREAFF. The chain couples TRBV7-2 to TRBJ1-1; D might be TRBD1 (6 bases). V dropped 0 bases and J dropped 7 bases, with 12 bases sitting between them. The CDR3 covers 14 residues. CDR1 is SGHTA, CDR2 FQGNSA, per germline. Filled out from reference TRBV7-2 and TRBJ1-1, the complete variable domain reads GAGVSQSPSNKVTEKGKDVELRCDPISGHTALYWYRQSLGQGLEFLIYFQGNSAPDKSGLPSDRFSAERTGGSVSTLTIQRTQQEDSAVYLCASSLAGGSREAFFGQGTRLTVV.

The CDR3 nucleotides are TGTGCCAGCAGTTTCAGGACGGCGGCCTACACCTTC. This translates into CASSFRTAAYTF. The chain joins TRBV12-3 or TRBV12-4 to TRBJ1-2, with D unresolved. The CDR3 is 12 amino acids. The germline V and J ends were trimmed by 3 bases and 10 bases, with 12 bases remaining between them.

The V call is TRBV6-4, the J call TRBJ2-1; the match to TRBD2 covers 13 bases. The CDR3 is 15 residues long. The V segment lost 3 bases and the J segment 7 bases; nucleotides outside the gene matches: 3. Germline V gene data show CDR1 as MRHNA and CDR2 as SNTAGT. CDR3 DNA sequence: TGTGCCAGCAGTGAGACTAGCGGGGGGCTTAATGAGCAGTTCTTC. Translation: CASSETSGGLNEQFF.

This chain connects TRBV7-3 to TRBJ2-6; 12 nucleotides agree with TRBD1. Trimming took 3 bases from V and 1 from J; bases not matched to a gene: 10. This CDR3 region has 20 residues. Germline-derived CDR1 and CDR2 are SGHTA and FQGTGA. The CDR3 protein is CASSFPRDRGQASGANVLTF. In DNA form, the CDR3 reads TGTGCCAGCAGCTTCCCCCGGGACAGGGGGCAGGCTTCTGGGGCCAACGTCCTGACTTTC.

This clonotype was seen only a few times. The rearrangement links TRBV7-9 to TRBJ2-5; D unresolved. Germline V lookup: CDR1 SEHNR, CDR2 FQNEAQ (reference sequence). CDR3 length: 13 amino acids. V shed 0 bases and J shed 3 bases, with 5 bases lying between them. The DNA of the CDR3 is TGTGCCAGCAGCTTAGCGGTGGAAGAGACCCAGTACTTC. It encodes CASSLAVEETQYF.

The chain has TRBV5-1 and TRBJ2-1; either TRBD1 or TRBD2 may fit D (6 bases each). V gave up 0 bases and J gave up 8 bases, with 12 bases separating them. Germline values: CDR1 SGHRS, CDR2 YFSETQ. CDR3 length: 14 residues. The CDR3 DNA reads TGCGCCAGCAGCTTGGCGGGGGCCCACGATGAGCAGTTCTTC. It is translated as CASSLAGAHDEQFF.

The chain employs TRBV12-3 or TRBV12-4 and TRBJ2-1, with a weak D call TRBD2 (7 bases). V was pared by 2 bases and J by 7 bases, with 18 bases between. The CDR3 totals 16 residues. The CDR3 protein is CASSLRGGAEGNEQFF. CDR3 in DNA: TGTGCCAGCAGTTTAAGGGGGGGGGCCGAAGGAAATGAGCAGTTCTTC.

This clonotype qualifies as large. V gene TRBV29-1 combines with J gene TRBJ2-5; 9 nucleotides agree with TRBD1. The ends lost 7 bases at V and 5 bases at J; junction bases unmatched: 5. The CDR3 covers 12 residues. CDR1 and CDR2 (germline): SQVTM, ANQGSEA. CDR3 nucleotides: TGCAGCGCCACAGGGGGCAAGGAGACCCAGTACTTC. Its protein product is CSATGGKETQYF.

The CDR3 region has the DNA TGTGCCAGCAGTGACCCCTTTAGCAGTGACACAGATACGCAGTATTTT. This sequence encodes CASSDPFSSDTDTQYF. This chain joins TRBV6-4 and TRBJ2-3, with no clear D. The CDR3 has 16 residues. V lost 2 bases to trimming and J lost 2 bases, with 14 bases between them. Germline V gene sequence: CDR1 MRHNA, CDR2 SNTAGT.